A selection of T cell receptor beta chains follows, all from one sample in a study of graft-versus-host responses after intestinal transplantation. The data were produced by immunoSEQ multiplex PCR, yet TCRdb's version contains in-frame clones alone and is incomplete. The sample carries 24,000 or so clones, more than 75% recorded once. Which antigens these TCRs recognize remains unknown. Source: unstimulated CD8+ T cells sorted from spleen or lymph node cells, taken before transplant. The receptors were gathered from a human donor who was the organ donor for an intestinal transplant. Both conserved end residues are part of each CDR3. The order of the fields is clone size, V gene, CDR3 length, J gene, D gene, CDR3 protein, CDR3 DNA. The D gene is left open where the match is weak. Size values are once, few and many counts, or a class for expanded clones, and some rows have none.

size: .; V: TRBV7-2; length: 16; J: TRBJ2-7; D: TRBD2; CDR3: CASNPPPSGTPYEQYF; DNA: TGTGCCAGCAACCCCCCCCCTAGCGGGACGCCCTACGAGCAGTACTTC
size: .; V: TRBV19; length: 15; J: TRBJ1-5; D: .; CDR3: CASSIVGTGHQPQHF; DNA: TGTGCCAGTAGTATAGTCGGAACAGGCCATCAGCCCCAGCATTTT
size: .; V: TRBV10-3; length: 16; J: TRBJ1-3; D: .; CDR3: CAISEKGAVSGNTIYF; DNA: TGTGCCATCAGTGAGAAAGGGGCAGTCTCTGGAAACACCATATATTTT
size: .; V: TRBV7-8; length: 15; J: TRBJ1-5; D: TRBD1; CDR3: CASSSADRLEQPQHF; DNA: TGTGCCAGCAGCTCCGCGGACAGGTTAGAGCAGCCCCAGCATTTT
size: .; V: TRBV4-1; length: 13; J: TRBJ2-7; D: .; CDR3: CASSQGLAYEQYF; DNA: TGCGCCAGCAGCCAAGGACTAGCCTACGAGCAGTACTTC
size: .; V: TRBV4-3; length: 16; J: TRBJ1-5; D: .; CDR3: CASSQDWGVEDQPQHF; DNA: TGCGCCAGCAGCCAAGATTGGGGGGTAGAAGATCAGCCCCAGCATTTT
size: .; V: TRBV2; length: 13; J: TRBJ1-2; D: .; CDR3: CASSYRAAVGYTF; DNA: TGTGCCAGCAGTTACAGGGCGGCGGTAGGCTACACCTTC
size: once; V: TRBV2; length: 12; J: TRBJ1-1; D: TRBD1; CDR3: CASTGQGIGAFF; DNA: TGTGCCAGCACTGGACAGGGTATAGGAGCTTTCTTT
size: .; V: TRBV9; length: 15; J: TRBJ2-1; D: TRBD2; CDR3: CASSLGLAVYNEQFF; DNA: TGTGCCAGCAGCCTGGGACTAGCGGTTTACAATGAGCAGTTCTTC
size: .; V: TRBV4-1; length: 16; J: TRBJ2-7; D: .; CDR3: CASSQFEAGASYEQYF; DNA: TGCGCCAGCAGCCAATTCGAGGCGGGGGCCTCCTACGAGCAGTACTTC
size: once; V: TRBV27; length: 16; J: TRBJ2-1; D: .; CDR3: CASSFGGRVSYNEQFF; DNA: TGTGCCAGCAGTTTTGGGGGGCGGGTATCCTACAATGAGCAGTTCTTC
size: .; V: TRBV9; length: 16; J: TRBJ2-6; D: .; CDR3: CASSVASGSGANVLTF; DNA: TGTGCCAGCAGCGTAGCTTCCGGCTCTGGGGCCAACGTCCTGACTTTC
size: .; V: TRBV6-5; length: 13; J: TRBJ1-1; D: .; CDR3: CASRTNLNTEAFF; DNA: TGTGCCAGCAGGACAAATCTGAACACTGAAGCTTTCTTT
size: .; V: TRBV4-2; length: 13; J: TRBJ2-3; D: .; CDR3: CASSQVPLDTQYF; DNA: TGTGCCAGCAGCCAAGTCCCACTGGATACGCAGTATTTT
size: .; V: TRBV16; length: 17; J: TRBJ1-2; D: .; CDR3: CASSQSKVSPGWYGYTF; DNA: TGTGCCAGCAGCCAATCAAAGGTTTCCCCAGGGTGGTATGGCTACACCTTC
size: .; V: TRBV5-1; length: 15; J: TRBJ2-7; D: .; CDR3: CASSFSRTGDYEQYF; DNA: TGCGCCAGCAGCTTTAGTAGAACGGGAGACTACGAGCAGTACTTC
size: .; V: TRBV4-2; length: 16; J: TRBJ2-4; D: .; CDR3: CASSQDSKWVWDIQYF; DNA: TGTGCCAGCAGCCAAGATTCAAAGTGGGTTTGGGACATTCAGTACTTC
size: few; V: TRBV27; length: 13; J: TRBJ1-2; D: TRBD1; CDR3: CASSFGQDYGYTF; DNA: TGTGCCAGCAGTTTTGGACAGGATTATGGCTACACCTTC
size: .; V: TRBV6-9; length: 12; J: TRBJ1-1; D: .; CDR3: CASRTGRDEAFF; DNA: TGTGCCAGCAGAACGGGTAGGGATGAAGCTTTCTTT
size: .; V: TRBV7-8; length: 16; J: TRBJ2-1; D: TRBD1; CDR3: CASSLVLDRGYNEQFF; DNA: TGTGCCAGCAGCTTAGTGTTGGACAGGGGTTACAATGAGCAGTTCTTC
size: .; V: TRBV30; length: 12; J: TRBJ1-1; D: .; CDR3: CAWTRGITEAFF; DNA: TGTGCCTGGACCAGGGGCATCACTGAAGCTTTCTTT
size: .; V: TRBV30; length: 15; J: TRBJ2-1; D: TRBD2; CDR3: CAWSEGGAEWNEQFF; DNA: TGTGCCTGGAGCGAGGGAGGGGCCGAGTGGAATGAGCAGTTCTTC
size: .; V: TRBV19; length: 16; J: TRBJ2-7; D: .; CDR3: CASSINLAGTSYEQYF; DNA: TGTGCCAGTAGTATTAATTTGGCAGGGACCTCCTACGAGCAGTACTTC
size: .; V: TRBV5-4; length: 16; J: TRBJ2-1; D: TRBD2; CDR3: CASSLKWTSDYNEQFF; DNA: TGTGCCAGCAGCTTGAAATGGACTAGCGACTACAATGAGCAGTTCTTC
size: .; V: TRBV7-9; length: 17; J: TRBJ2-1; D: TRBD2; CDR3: CASSSPGGPSSYNEQFF; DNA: TGTGCCAGCAGTTCCCCGGGAGGGCCGAGCTCCTACAATGAGCAGTTCTTC
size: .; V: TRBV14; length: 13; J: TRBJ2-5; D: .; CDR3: CASSQAGEETQYF; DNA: TGTGCCAGCAGCCAAGCGGGGGAGGAGACCCAGTACTTC
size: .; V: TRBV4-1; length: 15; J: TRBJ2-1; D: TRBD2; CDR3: CASSLLAGAGNEQFF; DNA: TGCGCCAGCAGCCTTTTAGCGGGGGCGGGTAATGAGCAGTTCTTC
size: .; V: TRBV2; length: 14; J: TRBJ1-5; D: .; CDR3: CASSEEGKWQPQHF; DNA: TGTGCCAGCAGTGAAGAGGGGAAATGGCAGCCCCAGCATTTT
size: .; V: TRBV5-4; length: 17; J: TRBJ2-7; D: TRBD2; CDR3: CASSLGVTGTSGYEQYF; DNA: TGTGCCAGCAGCTTGGGGGTGACCGGGACTAGCGGATACGAGCAGTACTTC
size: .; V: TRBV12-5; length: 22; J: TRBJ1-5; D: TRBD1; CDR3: CASGLDNLGGRGESYSNQPQHF; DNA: TGTGCTAGTGGTTTGGATAACCTCGGGGGCAGGGGGGAAAGCTATAGCAATCAGCCCCAGCATTTT
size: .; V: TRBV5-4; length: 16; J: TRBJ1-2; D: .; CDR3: CASSSGLPDTEDGYTF; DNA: TGTGCCAGCAGCTCGGGGCTTCCGGACACAGAGGATGGCTACACCTTC
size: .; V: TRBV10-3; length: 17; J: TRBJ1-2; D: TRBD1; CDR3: CAIITTGRGQGAGGYTF; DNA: TGTGCCATCATCACCACCGGTCGGGGACAGGGGGCGGGTGGCTACACCTTC
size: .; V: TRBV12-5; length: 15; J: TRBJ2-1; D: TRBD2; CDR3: CASGLTSGSFGEQFF; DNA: TGTGCTAGTGGTTTGACTAGCGGGAGTTTTGGCGAGCAGTTCTTC
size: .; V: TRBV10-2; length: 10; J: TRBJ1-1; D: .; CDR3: CASGNTEAFF; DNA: TGCGCCAGCGGAAACACTGAAGCTTTCTTT
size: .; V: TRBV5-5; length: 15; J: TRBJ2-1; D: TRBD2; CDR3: CASSSKFSGSNEQFF; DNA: TGTGCCAGCAGCTCAAAGTTTAGCGGGAGCAATGAGCAGTTCTTC
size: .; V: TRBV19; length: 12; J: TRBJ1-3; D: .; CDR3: CASTDSGNTIYF; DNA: TGTGCCAGTACCGACTCTGGAAACACCATATATTTT
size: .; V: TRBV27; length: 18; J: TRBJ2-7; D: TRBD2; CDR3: CASSSPGLAGATHYEQYF; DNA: TGTGCCAGCAGTTCCCCGGGACTAGCGGGAGCCACGCATTACGAGCAGTACTTC
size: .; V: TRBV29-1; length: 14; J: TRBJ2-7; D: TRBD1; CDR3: CSVGGAGTGYEQYF; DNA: TGCAGCGTTGGGGGGGCCGGGACAGGCTACGAGCAGTACTTC
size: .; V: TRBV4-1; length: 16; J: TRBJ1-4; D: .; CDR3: CASGRATGGVGEKLFF; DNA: TGCGCCAGCGGCCGGGCGACAGGTGGTGTTGGTGAAAAACTGTTTTTT
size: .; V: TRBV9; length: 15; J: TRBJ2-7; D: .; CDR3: CASSVEDRPSYEQYF; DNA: TGTGCCAGCAGCGTAGAGGACAGACCTTCCTACGAGCAGTACTTC
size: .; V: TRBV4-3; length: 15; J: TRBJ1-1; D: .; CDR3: CASSQDRGGLTEAFF; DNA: TGCGCCAGCAGCCAAGATCGCGGGGGTCTGACTGAAGCTTTCTTT
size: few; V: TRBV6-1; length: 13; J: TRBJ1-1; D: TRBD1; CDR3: CASSEREDRAAFF; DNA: TGTGCCAGCAGTGAAAGGGAGGACAGGGCAGCTTTCTTT
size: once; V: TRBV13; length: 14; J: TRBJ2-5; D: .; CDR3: CASSSYYGGETQYF; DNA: TGTGCCAGCAGCTCATACTACGGGGGAGAGACCCAGTACTTC
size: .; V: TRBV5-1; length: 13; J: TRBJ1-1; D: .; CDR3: CASSLVPNTEAFF; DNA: TGCGCCAGCAGCTTAGTTCCTAACACTGAAGCTTTCTTT
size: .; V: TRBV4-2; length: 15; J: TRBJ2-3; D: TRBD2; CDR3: CASSQGGLAGDTQYF; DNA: TGTGCCAGCAGCCAAGGGGGACTAGCGGGAGATACGCAGTATTTT
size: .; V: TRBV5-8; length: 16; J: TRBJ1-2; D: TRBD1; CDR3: CASSLFLDRGSYGYTF; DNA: TGTGCCAGCAGCTTGTTTTTGGACAGGGGGAGCTATGGCTACACCTTC
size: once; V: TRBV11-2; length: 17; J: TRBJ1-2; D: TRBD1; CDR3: CASSFQQGTDSNYGYTF; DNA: TGTGCCAGCAGCTTCCAACAGGGGACGGACTCCAACTATGGCTACACCTTC
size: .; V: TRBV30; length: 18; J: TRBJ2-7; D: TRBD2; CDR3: CAWTPLVLAGEERYEQYF; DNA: TGTGCCTGGACCCCACTAGTGCTAGCGGGAGAGGAAAGGTACGAGCAGTACTTC
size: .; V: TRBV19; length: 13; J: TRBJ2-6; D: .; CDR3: CASSIGGANVLTF; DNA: TGTGCCAGTAGTATAGGTGGGGCCAACGTCCTGACTTTC
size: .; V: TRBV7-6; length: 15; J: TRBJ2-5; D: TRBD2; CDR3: CASSPLWGGQETQYF; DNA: TGTGCCAGCAGCCCTCTATGGGGGGGGCAAGAGACCCAGTACTTC
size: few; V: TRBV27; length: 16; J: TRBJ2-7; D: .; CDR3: CASSLSHRAPIYEQYF; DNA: TGTGCCAGCAGTTTATCCCACAGGGCCCCGATCTACGAGCAGTACTTC
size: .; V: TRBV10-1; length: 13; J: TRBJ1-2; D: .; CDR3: CASSPGQNYGYTF; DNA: TGCGCCAGCAGCCCCGGACAGAACTATGGCTACACCTTC
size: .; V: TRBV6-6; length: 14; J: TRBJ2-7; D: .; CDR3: CASSYSGQSYEQYF; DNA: TGTGCCAGCAGTTACTCCGGACAGTCCTACGAGCAGTACTTC
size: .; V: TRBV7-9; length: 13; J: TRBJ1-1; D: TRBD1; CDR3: CASSLAPDRGAFF; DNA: TGTGCCAGCAGCTTAGCGCCCGACAGGGGGGCTTTCTTT
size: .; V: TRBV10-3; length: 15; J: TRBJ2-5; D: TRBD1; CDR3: CAISAFPDRAETQYF; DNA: TGTGCCATCAGTGCGTTCCCCGACAGGGCAGAGACCCAGTACTTC
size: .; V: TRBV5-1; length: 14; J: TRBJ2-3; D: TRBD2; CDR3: CASSPLAGADTQYF; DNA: TGCGCCAGCAGCCCACTAGCGGGAGCAGATACGCAGTATTTT
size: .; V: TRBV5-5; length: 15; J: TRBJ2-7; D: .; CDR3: CASSLTQGETYEQYF; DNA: TGTGCCAGCAGCTTGACGCAGGGAGAGACCTACGAGCAGTACTTC
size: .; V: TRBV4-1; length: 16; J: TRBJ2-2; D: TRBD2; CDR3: CASSQVRERGTGELFF; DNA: TGCGCCAGCAGCCAAGTGCGGGAGAGGGGCACCGGGGAGCTGTTTTTT
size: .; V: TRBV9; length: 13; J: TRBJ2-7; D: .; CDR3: CASSVGSTYEQYF; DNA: TGTGCCAGCAGCGTCGGCTCCACCTACGAGCAGTACTTC
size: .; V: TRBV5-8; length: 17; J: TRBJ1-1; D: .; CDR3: CASSLARGFSANTEAFF; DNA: TGTGCCAGCAGCTTGGCAAGGGGTTTTTCGGCGAACACTGAAGCTTTCTTT